Below, 10 T cell receptor beta chains from the same sample are listed, as sequenced in a study of human T cells and chemical hapten exposure. Via MiXCR, TCRdb re-called the RACE reads, giving one row per CDR3 protein. Of 350,000 to 450,000 distinct CDR3 sequences listed, more than 4.5% are singletons. Sample time point: pre-sensitization, week 0. Regarding treatment: therapeutic diphenylcyclopropenone sensitization with weekly scalp DPC. The input for sequencing was whole blood, taken in connection with sensitization to the hapten diphenylcyclopropenone (DPC). The receptors were sampled from a woman in her forties or fifties with alopecia areata. Some clones in this sample may be carry-over from other donors' samples.

This clonotype was observed many times. The rearrangement joins TRBV5-4 to TRBJ2-3; the D gene is possibly TRBD2 (5 bases). Germline CDR1 SGHNT, CDR2 YYREEE (reference sequence). This CDR3 contains 12 residues. V lost 0 bases, J lost 8 bases, and 7 bases lay in between. CDR3 protein: CASSLELATQYF. CDR3 DNA: TGTGCCAGCAGCTTGGAGCTAGCTACGCAGTATTTT.

This clonotype was counted between two and nine times. This sequence joins TRBV7-2 and TRBJ2-3; 9 positions agree with TRBD2. The CDR3 length is 15 residues. Germline V CDR1 and CDR2: SGHTA, FQGNSA. V lost 2 bases to trimming and J lost 5 bases; unmatched junction nucleotides: 5. The chain's CDR3 is CASSLLAGIGDTQYF. The CDR3 DNA reads TGTGCCAGCAGCTTACTAGCGGGGATAGGAGATACGCAGTATTTT.

Only a few counts were recorded for this clonotype. V gene TRBV9 combines with J gene TRBJ1-4; D is uncertain. The V and J ends lost 4 bases and 4 bases respectively, with 14 bases between them. From germline, CDR1 is SGDLS and CDR2 YYNGEE. The CDR3 covers 15 residues. The CDR3 is CASSPDRRGNEKLFF. The CDR3 DNA follows: TGTGCCAGCAGCCCGGACCGGCGAGGTAATGAAAAACTGTTTTTT.

Many counts were recorded for this clonotype. The chain links TRBV20-1 to TRBJ2-7; either TRBD1 or TRBD2 may supply D (5 bases each). Germline V gene data show CDR1 as DFQATT and CDR2 as SNEGSKA (reference sequence). The CDR3 has 16 amino acids. Trimming pared 5 bases from V and 0 bases from J, leaving 20 bases between. The CDR3 here is CSARAIGTPSSYEQYF. In DNA form, the CDR3 reads TGCAGTGCTCGGGCAATTGGGACCCCCAGCTCCTACGAGCAGTACTTC.

The chain couples TRBV6-5 to TRBJ1-4, with D tentatively TRBD1 (5 bases). Per germline, CDR1 MNHEY and CDR2 SVGAGI. The CDR3 is 13 amino acids. Trimming pared 5 bases from V and 8 bases from J, leaving 12 bases between. The CDR3 DNA reads TGTGCCAGCAGTCGGGCAGGGAGGGAAAAACTGTTTTTT. This translates into CASSRAGREKLFF.

This clonotype was recorded at least ten times. This chain links TRBV29-1 with TRBJ1-2, with no clear D. Between the trimmed V and J ends, which lost 6 bases and 7 bases, there was a span of 15 bases. This CDR3 comprises 12 residues. The germline V gene encodes CDR1 SQVTM and CDR2 ANQGSEA. This CDR3 reads CSVVPPGFGYTF. The CDR3 DNA is TGCAGCGTCGTACCACCAGGATTTGGCTACACCTTC. Full variable domain (missing parts from reference TRBV29-1 and TRBJ1-2): SAVISQKPSRDICQRGTSLTIQCQVDSQVTMMFWYRQQPGQSLTLIATANQGSEATYESGFVIDKFPISRPNLTFSTLTVSNMSPEDSSIYLCSVVPPGFGYTFGSGTRLTVV.

The table lists this clonotype with a few counts. V gene TRBV7-9 combines with J gene TRBJ1-5; no definite D call. Germline V CDR1 and CDR2: SEHNR, FQNEAQ (reference sequence). The CDR3 totals 12 residues. V was cut by 5 bases and J by 7 bases, with 9 bases left in between. In DNA form, the CDR3 reads TGTGCCAGCAGCACTCAAGGACAGCCCCAGCATTTT. Protein product: CASSTQGQPQHF.

This clonotype was observed a few times. V usage is TRBV5-4 and J usage is TRBJ2-6; 8 bases are shared with TRBD1. The germline gives CDR1 SGHNT, CDR2 YYREEE (reference sequence). Trimming removed 4 bases from V and 0 bases from J; junction bases left unmatched: 6. The CDR3 has 17 amino acids. The CDR3 loop reads CASSTGTGSSGANVLTF. The CDR3 DNA reads TGTGCCAGCAGCACCGGGACAGGATCCTCTGGGGCCAACGTCCTGACTTTC.

This clonotype has a count of ten or more. The chain uses TRBV5-1 and TRBJ2-6; D gene ambiguous. This CDR3 is built from 14 residues. Looked up from germline, CDR1 is SGHRS and CDR2 is YFSETQ. The V end lost 3 bases, the J end lost 1 base, and 5 bases lay between the germline ends. The CDR3 loop reads CASSWASGANVLTF. CDR3 DNA: TGCGCCAGCAGCTGGGCTTCTGGGGCCAACGTCCTGACTTTC.

This clonotype was found a few times. V gene TRBV7-9 combines with J gene TRBJ2-4, with D tentatively TRBD2 (6 bases). CDR3 length: 15 amino acids. Trimming took 0 bases from V and 7 from J, leaving 13 bases between them. Per germline, CDR1 SEHNR and CDR2 FQNEAQ (reference sequence). The CDR3, as DNA: TGTGCCAGCAGCTTAGCGAGGGAGCTAGCGAACATTCAGTACTTC. It yields the protein CASSLARELANIQYF.